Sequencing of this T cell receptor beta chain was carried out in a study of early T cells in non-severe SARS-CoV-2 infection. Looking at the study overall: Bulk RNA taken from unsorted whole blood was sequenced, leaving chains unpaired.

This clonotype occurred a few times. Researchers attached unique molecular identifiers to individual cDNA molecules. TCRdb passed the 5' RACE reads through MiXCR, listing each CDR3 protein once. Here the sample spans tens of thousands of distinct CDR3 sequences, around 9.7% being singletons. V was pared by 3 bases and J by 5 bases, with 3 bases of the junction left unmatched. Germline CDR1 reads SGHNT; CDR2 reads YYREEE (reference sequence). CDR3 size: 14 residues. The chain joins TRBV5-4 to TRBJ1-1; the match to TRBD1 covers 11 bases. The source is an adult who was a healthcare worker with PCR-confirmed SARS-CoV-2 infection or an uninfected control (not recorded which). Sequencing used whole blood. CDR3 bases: TGTGCCAGCAGCTGGGGGACAGGGGGTACTGAAGCTTTCTTT. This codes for CASSWGTGGTEAFF.